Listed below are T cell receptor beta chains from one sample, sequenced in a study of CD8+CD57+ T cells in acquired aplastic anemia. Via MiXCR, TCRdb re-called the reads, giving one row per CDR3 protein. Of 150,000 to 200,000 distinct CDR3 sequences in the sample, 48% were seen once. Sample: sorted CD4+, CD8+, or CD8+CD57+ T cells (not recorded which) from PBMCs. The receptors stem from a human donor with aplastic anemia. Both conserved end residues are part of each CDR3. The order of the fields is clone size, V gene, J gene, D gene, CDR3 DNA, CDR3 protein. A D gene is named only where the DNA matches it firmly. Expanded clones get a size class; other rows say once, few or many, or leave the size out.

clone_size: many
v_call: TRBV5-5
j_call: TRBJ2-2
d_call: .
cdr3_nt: TGCGCCAGCAGCGGACAGTATAACACCGGGGAGCTGTTTTTT
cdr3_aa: CASSGQYNTGELFF

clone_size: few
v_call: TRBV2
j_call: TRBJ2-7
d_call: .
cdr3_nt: TGTGCCAGCACGCCCGGGGGCAGGTACGAGCAGTACTTC
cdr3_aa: CASTPGGRYEQYF

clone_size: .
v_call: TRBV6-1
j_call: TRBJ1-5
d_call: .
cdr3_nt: TGTGCCAGCAGTGAAGCTGTAGGGGGAGTGGGGCAGCCCCAGCATTTT
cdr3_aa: CASSEAVGGVGQPQHF

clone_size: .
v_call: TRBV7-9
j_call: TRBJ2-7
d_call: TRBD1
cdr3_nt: TGTGCCAGCAGCTTAGCGCAGGGGGACTACGAGCAGTACTTC
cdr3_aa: CASSLAQGDYEQYF

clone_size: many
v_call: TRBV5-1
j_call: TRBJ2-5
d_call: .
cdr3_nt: TGCGCCAGCAGCTTGACGGGCTTACAAGAGACCCAGTACTTC
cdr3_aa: CASSLTGLQETQYF

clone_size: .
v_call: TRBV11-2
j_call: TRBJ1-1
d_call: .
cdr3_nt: TGTGCCAGCTCACCATTCGGCAGGGACGGTGAAGCTTTCTTT
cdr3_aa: CASSPFGRDGEAFF

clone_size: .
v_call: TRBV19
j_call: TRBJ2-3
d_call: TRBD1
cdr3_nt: TGTGCCAGTAGTATGGGGACAGGGGTCAGCACAGATACGCAGTATTTT
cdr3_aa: CASSMGTGVSTDTQYF

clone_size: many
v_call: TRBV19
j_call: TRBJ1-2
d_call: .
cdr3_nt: TGTGCCAGTAGTATTCCGGGACGGATGATCTATGGCTACACCTTC
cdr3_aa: CASSIPGRMIYGYTF

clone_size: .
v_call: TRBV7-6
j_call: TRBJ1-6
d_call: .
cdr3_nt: TGTGCCAGCAGCTTCCTCGGTCTCGGGAATAATTCACCCCTCCACTTT
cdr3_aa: CASSFLGLGNNSPLHF

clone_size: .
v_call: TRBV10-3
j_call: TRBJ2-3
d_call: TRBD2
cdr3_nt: TGTGCCATCAGTGGTTTGGGACTAGCGGTCACAGATACGCAGTATTTT
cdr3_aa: CAISGLGLAVTDTQYF

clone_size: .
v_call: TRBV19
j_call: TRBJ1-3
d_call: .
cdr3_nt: TGTGCCAGTAGTCGGGGACTGAACACCATATATTTT
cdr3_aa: CASSRGLNTIYF

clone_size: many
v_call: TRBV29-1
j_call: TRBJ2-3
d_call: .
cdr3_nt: TGCAGCGTTGTGCCCTCTCCCATGGGGACAGATACGCAGTATTTT
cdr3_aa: CSVVPSPMGTDTQYF

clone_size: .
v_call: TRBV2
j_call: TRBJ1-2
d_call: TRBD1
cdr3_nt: TGTGCCAGCAGTGAACGACAGGGGGCGAATGGCTACACCTTC
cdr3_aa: CASSERQGANGYTF

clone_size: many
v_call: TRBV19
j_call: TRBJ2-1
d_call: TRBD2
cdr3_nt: TGTGCCAGTAGTATTTCCCGAGGGGCGGGAGTGGTCTACAATGAGCAGTTCTTC
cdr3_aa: CASSISRGAGVVYNEQFF

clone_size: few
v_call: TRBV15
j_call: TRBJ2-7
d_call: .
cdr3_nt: TGTGCCACCGACGAACAGGGATTCGACGAGCAGTACTTC
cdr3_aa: CATDEQGFDEQYF

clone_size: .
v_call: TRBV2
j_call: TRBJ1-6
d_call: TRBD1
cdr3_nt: TGTGCCAGCAGTGCCAGGACAGGGGAGCATTCACCCCTCCACTTT
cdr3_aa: CASSARTGEHSPLHF

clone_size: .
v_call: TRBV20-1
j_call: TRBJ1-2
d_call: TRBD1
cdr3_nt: TGCAGTGTTCACACGGACAGGGTCGATGGCTACACCTTC
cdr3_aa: CSVHTDRVDGYTF

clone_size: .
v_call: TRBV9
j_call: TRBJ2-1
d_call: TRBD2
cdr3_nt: TGTGCCAGCAGCCCACTGGCTAGCGGGGGGACGGGTGAGCAGTTCTTC
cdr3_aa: CASSPLASGGTGEQFF

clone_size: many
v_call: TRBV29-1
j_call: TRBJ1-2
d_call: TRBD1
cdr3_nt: TGCAGCGCTGTTGCGCAGGGGGCCGACTATGGCTACACCTTC
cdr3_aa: CSAVAQGADYGYTF

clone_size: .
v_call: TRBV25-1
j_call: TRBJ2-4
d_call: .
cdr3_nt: TGTGCCAGCAGTGAAGGGGCCGGGGATTTAGCCAAAAACATTCAGTACTTC
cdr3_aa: CASSEGAGDLAKNIQYF

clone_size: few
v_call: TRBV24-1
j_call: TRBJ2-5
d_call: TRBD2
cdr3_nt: TGTGCCACCAGTGATCCTAGCGGGAACGGTGAGACCCAGTACTTC
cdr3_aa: CATSDPSGNGETQYF

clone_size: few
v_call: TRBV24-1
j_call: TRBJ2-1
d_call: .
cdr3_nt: TGTGCCACCAGTGACCCCAGGGTGAACAATGAGCAGTTCTTC
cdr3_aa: CATSDPRVNNEQFF

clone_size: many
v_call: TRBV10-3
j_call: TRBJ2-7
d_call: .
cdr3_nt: TGTGCCATCAGTCGACTAGGGAGAAGGGAGCAGTACTTC
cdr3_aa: CAISRLGRREQYF

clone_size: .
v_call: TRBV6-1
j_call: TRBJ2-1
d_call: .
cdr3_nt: TGTGCCAGCAGAAGGAGTGGGGTGGGGGAGCAGTTCTTC
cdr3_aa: CASRRSGVGEQFF

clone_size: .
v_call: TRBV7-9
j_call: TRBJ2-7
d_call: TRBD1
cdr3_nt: TGTGCCAGCAGCTTACGGAAACAGGGGGCAGGGGAACAGTACTTC
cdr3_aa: CASSLRKQGAGEQYF

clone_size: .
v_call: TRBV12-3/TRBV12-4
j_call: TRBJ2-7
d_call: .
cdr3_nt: TGTGCCGTTGCTAGCGACAGCTCCTACGAGCAGTACTTC
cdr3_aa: CAVASDSSYEQYF

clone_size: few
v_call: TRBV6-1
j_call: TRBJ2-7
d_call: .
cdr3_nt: TGTGCCAGCAGGACAATCTACGAGCAGTACTTC
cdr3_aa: CASRTIYEQYF

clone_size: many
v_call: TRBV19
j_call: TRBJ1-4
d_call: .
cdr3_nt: TGTGCCAGTAGTATCAGTGCGACTAATGAAAAACTGTTTTTT
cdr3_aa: CASSISATNEKLFF

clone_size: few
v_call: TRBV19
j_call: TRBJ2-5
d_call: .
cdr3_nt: TGTGCCAGTAGTATGGTTCAGCAAGAGACCCAGTACTTC
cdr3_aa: CASSMVQQETQYF

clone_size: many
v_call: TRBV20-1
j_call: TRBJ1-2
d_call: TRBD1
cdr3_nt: TGCAGTGCTAGTGTGGAGGGACAGGGGAATGGCTACACCTTC
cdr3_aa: CSASVEGQGNGYTF

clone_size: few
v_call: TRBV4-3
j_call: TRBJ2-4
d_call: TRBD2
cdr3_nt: TGCGCCAGCAGCCAAGAAAGAGGGGCCAGCGGGAGATACATTCAGTACTTC
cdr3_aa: CASSQERGASGRYIQYF

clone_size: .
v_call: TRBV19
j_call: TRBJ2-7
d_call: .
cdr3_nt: TGTGCCAGTAGCCCGACTAGCGACAGGGGATCTGGCTCCTACGAGCAGTACTTC
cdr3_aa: CASSPTSDRGSGSYEQYF

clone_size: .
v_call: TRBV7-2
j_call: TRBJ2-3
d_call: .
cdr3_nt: TGTGCCAGCAGAGGACGGATTAGCGCAGATACGCAGTATTTT
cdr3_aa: CASRGRISADTQYF

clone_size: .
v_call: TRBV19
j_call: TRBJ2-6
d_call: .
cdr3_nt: TGTGCCAGTAGTATAAGTAAGTCTGGGGCCAACGTCCTGACTTTC
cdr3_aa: CASSISKSGANVLTF

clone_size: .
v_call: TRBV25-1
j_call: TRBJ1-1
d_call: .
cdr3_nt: TGTGCCAGCATTCAGACAGGTTTGAACACTGAAGCTTTCTTT
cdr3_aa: CASIQTGLNTEAFF

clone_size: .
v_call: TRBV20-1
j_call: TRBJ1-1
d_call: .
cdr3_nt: TGCAGTGCTAGAGAACAGACCGAAGCTTTCTTT
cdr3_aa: CSAREQTEAFF

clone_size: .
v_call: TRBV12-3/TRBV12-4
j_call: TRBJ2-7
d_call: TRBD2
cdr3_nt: TGTGCCAGCAGTTCAAGCGGGGTACGAGTCTCCGAGCAGTACTTC
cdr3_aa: CASSSSGVRVSEQYF

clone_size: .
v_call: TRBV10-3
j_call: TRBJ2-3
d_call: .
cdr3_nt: TGTGCCATCAGTGAGTCGGAAGAAAAGGCCTCCTTT
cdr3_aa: CAISESEEKASF

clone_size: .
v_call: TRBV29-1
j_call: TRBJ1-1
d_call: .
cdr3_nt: TGCAGCGTTGATGGGACACAAGCTTTCTTT
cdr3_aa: CSVDGTQAFF

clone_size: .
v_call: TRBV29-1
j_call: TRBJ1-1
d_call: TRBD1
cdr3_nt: TGCAGCGTTCGGGACAGTCCAAACACTGAAGCTTTCTTT
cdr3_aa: CSVRDSPNTEAFF

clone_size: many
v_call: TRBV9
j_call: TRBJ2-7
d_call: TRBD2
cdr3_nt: TGTGCCAGCAGCGTAGGGGCGGGAGCCCCTTCCGAGCAGTACTTC
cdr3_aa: CASSVGAGAPSEQYF

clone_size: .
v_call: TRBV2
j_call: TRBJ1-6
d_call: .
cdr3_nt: TGTGCCAGCAGTGCGGAGGGAGGGCCACCCCTCCACTTT
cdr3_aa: CASSAEGGPPLHF